Each of the 20 T cell receptor beta chains below was sequenced from the same sample in a study of T cells expressing NK-cell markers. TCRdb re-called the 5' RACE reads, yielding one record per CDR3 amino acid sequence without DNA. The table counts 150,000 to 200,000 distinct CDR3 sequences; just over 20% lies in the top ten. Sequences were obtained from blood T cells: a sorted CD56 or NKG2C T cell subset, CD4+ or CD8+ T cells, or bulk PBMC T cells (not recorded which). These receptors all come from a man aged 18-75 years in good health.

The chain recombines TRBV6-1 with TRBJ2-7; the TCRdb call, TRBD2, lacks DNA for checking. Germline V lookup: CDR1 MNHNS, CDR2 SASEGT. The CDR3 runs to 14 residues. CDR3 residues: CASSRGGATVEQYF.

The chain employs TRBV7-9 and TRBJ2-7; the TCRdb call, TRBD1, lacks DNA for checking. Germline loops: CDR1 SEHNR, CDR2 FQNEAQ (reference sequence). This CDR3 region has 16 residues. The CDR3 spells CASSPLQGQAAFKQYF.

This chain uses TRBV19 with TRBJ2-2; TCRdb gives TRBD1 as the D gene, but with no DNA this cannot be confirmed. The CDR3 runs to 16 residues. Germline values: CDR1 LNHDA, CDR2 SQIVND (reference sequence). CDR3 sequence reads: CASSKSGQTNTGELFF.

The chain combines TRBV6-1 with TRBJ2-5; TCRdb calls TRBD2, which cannot be checked without DNA. Germline values: CDR1 MNHNS, CDR2 SASEGT. The CDR3 is made up of 15 amino acids. CDR3 in amino acids: CASSDGLAGKETQYF.

The V call is TRBV5-4, the J call TRBJ1-4; TCRdb selects TRBD1, and the lack of DNA leaves this call unchecked. Germline values: CDR1 SGHNT, CDR2 YYREEE (reference sequence). There are 13 residues in the CDR3. The CDR3 region is CASSPDRVEKLFF. Based on the CDR3 plus reference TRBV5-4 and TRBJ1-4, the full variable domain is ETGVTQSPTHLIKTRGQQVTLRCSSQSGHNTVSWYQQALGQGPQFIFQYYREEENGRGNFPPRFSGLQFPNYSSELNVNALELDDSALYLCASSPDRVEKLFFGSGTQLSVL.

This rearrangement joins TRBV16 to TRBJ1-1; with no DNA, the TCRdb D assignment of TRBD1 cannot be verified. Germline V gene sequence: CDR1 KGHSY, CDR2 FQNENV. This CDR3 region has 14 residues. The CDR3 reads CASSQGRGNTEAFF. Based on the CDR3 plus reference TRBV16 and TRBJ1-1, the full variable domain is GEEVAQTPKHLVRGEGQKAKLYCAPIKGHSYVFWYQQVLKNEFKFLISFQNENVFDETGMPKERFSAKCLPNSPCSLEIQATKLEDSAVYFCASSQGRGNTEAFFGQGTRLTVV.

The chain joins TRBV6-2 or TRBV6-3 to TRBJ2-1. CDR1 is MNHEY and CDR2 is SVGEGT in the germline V gene. CDR3 size: 16 residues. CDR3 sequence: CASSYWWTGAYNEQFF.

The rearrangement links TRBV20-1 to TRBJ2-7; the D call of TRBD1 rests on TCRdb alone, since no DNA is present to check it. Looked up from germline, CDR1 is DFQATT and CDR2 is SNEGSKA (reference sequence). The CDR3 runs to 14 residues. The CDR3 loop is CSVQRGSGGYEQYF.

This chain links TRBV6-5 with TRBJ2-2; TCRdb proposes TRBD1, but this gene call is untestable without DNA. The CDR3 consists of 15 residues. Per germline, CDR1 MNHEY and CDR2 SVGAGI. This CDR3 is CASSYSGQGFGELFF.

The rearrangement uses TRBV28 and TRBJ2-6. This CDR3 is built from 15 residues. CDR1 and CDR2 from the germline V gene are MDHEN and SYDVKM. The CDR3 protein is CASRFTDSGANVLTF.

Here the CDR3 reads CAISELQGDISDTQYF. The V gene is TRBV10-3, the J gene TRBJ2-3; TCRdb selects TRBD1, and the lack of DNA leaves this call unchecked. Germline values: CDR1 ENHRY, CDR2 SYGVKD. The CDR3 extends over 16 amino acids.

This chain links TRBV4-2 with TRBJ1-5; TCRdb names TRBD1, which stays unverified in the absence of DNA. This CDR3 has 15 residues. Germline V lookup: CDR1 LGHNA, CDR2 YNFKEQ. The CDR3 protein is CASSQAGGNNQPQHF.

The V gene is TRBV7-3, the J gene TRBJ1-1. The CDR3 extends over 13 amino acids. Per the germline V gene, CDR1 is SGHTA and CDR2 is FQGTGA. The CDR3 protein is CASSETGGAEAFF.

The rearrangement joins TRBV5-6 to TRBJ2-2. Germline assignment: CDR1 SGHDT and CDR2 YYEEEE. The CDR3 consists of 16 residues. CDR3 amino acids: CASSFSSKSNTGELFF.

This chain joins TRBV30 and TRBJ2-3; absent DNA, TCRdb's TRBD1 call cannot be checked. The CDR3 contains 12 residues. CDR1 is GTSNPN, CDR2 SVGIG, per germline (reference sequence). The CDR3: CAAQPWGDTQYF.

The chain carries TRBV3-1 and TRBJ2-2; TCRdb selects TRBD1, and the lack of DNA leaves this call unchecked. Per the germline V gene, CDR1 is LGHDT and CDR2 is YNNKEL (reference sequence). The CDR3 has 16 amino acids. CDR3 loop: CASSQPRVANTGELFF. Using reference TRBV3-1 and TRBJ2-2 for the parts outside the CDR3, the full variable domain is DTAVSQTPKYLVTQMGNDKSIKCEQNLGHDTMYWYKQDSKKFLKIMFSYNNKELIINETVPNRFSPKSPDKAHLNLHINSLELGDSAVYFCASSQPRVANTGELFFGEGSRLTVL.

The chain is built from TRBV20-1 and TRBJ2-2; the D call of TRBD1 rests on TCRdb alone, since no DNA is present to check it. Germline CDR1 and CDR2: DFQATT and SNEGSKA (reference sequence). The CDR3 runs 13 residues. CDR3 sequence reads: CSARDREDGELFF.

The chain combines TRBV4-1 with TRBJ2-7; TCRdb's D gene call, TRBD2, goes unchecked for lack of DNA. The germline CDR1 and CDR2 sequences are MGHRA and YSYEKL. The CDR3 covers 15 residues. The CDR3 loop is CASSQDEDLSYEQYF.

The rearrangement uses TRBV6-4 and TRBJ2-1; with no DNA, the TCRdb D assignment of TRBD1 cannot be verified. The CDR3 loop spans 15 amino acids. Germline assignment: CDR1 MRHNA and CDR2 SNTAGT. The CDR3: CASTFFQGIYNEQFF.

The chain has TRBV5-1 and TRBJ1-4. Germline lookup yields CDR1 SGHRS and CDR2 YFSETQ. The CDR3 consists of 15 residues. The CDR3 loop reads CASSLASGVGEKLFF.